The 20 T cell receptor beta chains below all came from one sample that was sequenced in a study of PD-L1 blockade in urothelial cancer. Described time point: pretreatment peripheral blood. Measured with immunoSEQ multiplex PCR; TCRdb has only the in-frame clones, and not every one. The repertoire has approximately 79,000 clones, approximately 80% of them found once; the top ten carry 6.5% to 8%. The sample was PBMCs, taken around atezolizumab (anti-PD-L1) treatment. The receptors come from a man in his forties with urothelial cancer.

V is TRBV5-4 and J is TRBJ2-7; possibly TRBD1 for D (6 bases). Germline V gives CDR1 SGHNT, CDR2 YYREEE (reference sequence). Between the trimmed V and J ends, which lost 3 bases and 3 bases, there was a span of 16 bases. This CDR3 spans 15 amino acids. Written as DNA, the CDR3 is TGTGCCAGCAGCTCACGAGGGGGAAAGATCTACGAGCAGTACTTC. Translated: CASSSRGGKIYEQYF.

This clone appeared once. The V call is TRBV28, the J call TRBJ1-4; D is unclear. The V and J ends lost 5 bases and 8 bases respectively, with 12 bases between them. CDR1 and CDR2 from the germline V gene are MDHEN and SYDVKM. The CDR3 runs to 13 residues. The CDR3, as DNA: TGTGCCAGCAGTATAGGCGCGGAGGAAAAACTGTTTTTT. Protein sequence: CASSIGAEEKLFF. The full variable domain, rest sourced from reference TRBV28 and TRBJ1-4, is DVKVTQSSRYLVKRTGEKVFLECVQDMDHENMFWYRQDPGLGLRLIYFSYDVKMKEKGDIPEGYSVSREKKERFSLILESASTNQTSMYLCASSIGAEEKLFFGSGTQLSVL.

The genes are TRBV5-5 and TRBJ2-2; 7 bases agree with TRBD1. The germline V gene encodes CDR1 SGHKS and CDR2 YYEKEE (reference sequence). V gave up 4 bases and J gave up 1 base; unmatched junction bases: 10. The CDR3 is 17 residues long. CDR3 loop: CASSPSAGTVNTGELFF. The CDR3 bases are TGTGCCAGCAGCCCCTCAGCCGGGACAGTGAACACCGGGGAGCTGTTTTTT.

The chain joins TRBV7-9 to TRBJ1-1; D might be TRBD1 (6 bases). The length of the CDR3 is 12 residues. Germline V lookup: CDR1 SEHNR, CDR2 FQNEAQ (reference sequence). Trimming took off 11 bases at V and 6 bases at J, with 16 bases between the two ends. For the CDR3, the DNA is TGTGCCCTATGGGGGGGGCAGGCTGAAGCTTTCTTT. This sequence encodes CALWGGQAEAFF.

V is TRBV27 and J is TRBJ2-7; D is perhaps TRBD2 (5 bases). Trimming stripped 3 bases from V and 4 bases from J, with 13 bases between. The CDR3 consists of 14 residues. Looked up from germline, CDR1 is MNHEY and CDR2 is SMNVEV (reference sequence). Here the CDR3 reads CASSFREGVYEQYF. In nucleotides, the CDR3 is TGTGCCAGCAGTTTTCGAGAGGGAGTTTACGAGCAGTACTTC.

J is TRBJ1-3 and V is TRBV6-5; 10 nucleotides match TRBD1. Germline V gives CDR1 MNHEY, CDR2 SVGAGI. The ends lost 5 bases at V and 1 base at J; junction bases unmatched: 2. CDR3 length: 15 residues. Written as DNA, the CDR3 is TGTGCCAGCAGTCGACAGGGGGCGTCTGGAAACACCATATATTTT. The encoded protein is CASSRQGASGNTIYF.

CDR3 protein: CASSYGVWNEQFF. CDR3 DNA: TGTGCCAGCAGCTACGGTGTATGGAATGAGCAGTTCTTC. The chain couples TRBV11-3 to TRBJ2-1; D remains ambiguous. Deletions cut 4 bases from V and 7 bases from J, with 11 bases between. This CDR3 region has 13 residues. The germline V gene encodes CDR1 SGHNT and CDR2 YENEEA.

This rearrangement joins TRBV27 to TRBJ2-7; 12 positions agree with TRBD2. The J segment lost 2 bases and the V segment lost 6 bases, leaving 2 bases of the junction unmatched. The CDR3 consists of 14 residues. In germline, CDR1 is MNHEY, CDR2 SMNVEV (reference sequence). The CDR3 nucleotides read TGTGCCAGCAGGCTAGCGGGAGGGCCCTACGAGCAGTACTTC. It is translated as CASRLAGGPYEQYF.

CDR3 sequence: CASSSSNPTSGRRYEQFF. In DNA, the CDR3 is TGTGCCAGCAGTTCCTCAAACCCGACTAGCGGGAGGAGGTATGAGCAGTTCTTC. The chain is built from TRBV28 and TRBJ2-1, with 13 bases matching TRBD2. In germline, CDR1 is MDHEN, CDR2 SYDVKM. The length of the CDR3 is 18 residues. With V trimmed by 4 bases and J by 8 bases, 14 bases remained unmatched.

The chain links TRBV28 to TRBJ1-2, with TRBD1 matching over 8 bases. There are 14 residues in the CDR3. J gave up 6 bases and V 3 bases, and 6 bases lay outside the gene matches. Looked up from germline, CDR1 is MDHEN and CDR2 is SYDVKM. For the CDR3, the DNA is TGTGCCAGCAGTTTGCGGACAGGGAGAAATGGCTACACCTTC. Protein: CASSLRTGRNGYTF.

This rearrangement joins TRBV11-2 to TRBJ2-4; tentatively, D is TRBD2 (6 bases). CDR1 and CDR2 (germline): SGHAT, FQNNGV. V was pared by 5 bases and J by 6 bases, with 11 bases between. The CDR3 spans 13 residues. The CDR3 bases are TGTGCCAGCAGCCCTCCGGGGGTAAACATTCAGTACTTC. Translating it yields CASSPPGVNIQYF.

The rearrangement joins TRBV27 to TRBJ2-7, with 8 bases fitting TRBD2. The CDR3 covers 16 residues. V shed 4 bases and J 1 base; nucleotides not matched to a gene: 9. Germline V lookup: CDR1 MNHEY, CDR2 SMNVEV (reference sequence). The CDR3 protein is CASSSLGAGESYEQYF. Written as DNA, the CDR3 is TGTGCCAGCAGTTCCCTTGGAGCGGGAGAATCCTACGAGCAGTACTTC.

The genes are TRBV5-6 and TRBJ1-2, with D perhaps TRBD1 (5 bases). This CDR3 comprises 12 residues. The ends were cut back, 0 bases at V and 7 bases at J, with 7 bases in the middle. Germline CDR1 is SGHDT and CDR2 is YYEEEE. The CDR3 DNA reads as TGTGCCAGCAGCTTGGACAGGCTTGGCTACACCTTC. The encoded protein is CASSLDRLGYTF.

The rearrangement joins TRBV5-1 to TRBJ2-1; 8 bases align to TRBD1. J lost 10 bases, V lost 0 bases, and 3 bases had no gene match. The CDR3 runs 13 residues. The germline V gene has CDR1 SGHRS and CDR2 YFSETQ. The CDR3 sequence: CASSLAGGREQFF. CDR3 nucleotide sequence: TGCGCCAGCAGCTTGGCAGGGGGCCGAGAGCAGTTCTTC.

The rearrangement joins TRBV28 to TRBJ1-5; 7 bases are shared with TRBD1. The CDR3 contains 13 residues. The germline gives CDR1 MDHEN, CDR2 SYDVKM. The CDR3 DNA is TGTTCCCACAGGGGCACTCGAAATCAGCCCCAGCATTTT. Its translation is CSHRGTRNQPQHF.

Ten or more counts support this clone. V usage is TRBV7-2 and J usage is TRBJ2-7; TRBD2 is a possible D gene (6 bases). Germline CDR1 and CDR2: SGHTA and FQGNSA. The germline V and J ends were trimmed by 5 bases and 2 bases, with 13 bases remaining between them. CDR3 length: 14 residues. This chain's CDR3 is CASSLGLPPYEQYF. The CDR3, as DNA: TGTGCCAGCAGCCTGGGACTGCCACCCTACGAGCAGTACTTC.

The V and J genes are TRBV11-2 and TRBJ2-3, with 9 nucleotides matching TRBD2. The V and J ends lost 6 bases and 1 base, in that order; junction bases with no gene match: 5. The CDR3 runs 15 residues. CDR1 and CDR2 from the germline V gene are SGHAT and FQNNGV. CDR3 protein: CASSFRTSGTDTQYF. The CDR3 DNA is TGTGCCAGCAGTTTCCGGACTAGCGGCACAGATACGCAGTATTTT.

This rearrangement joins TRBV19 to TRBJ2-1, with TRBD1 identical over 8 bases. Trimming took 2 bases from V and 7 from J; bases not matched to a gene: 10. The germline CDR1 and CDR2 sequences are LNHDA and SQIVND (reference sequence). The CDR3 consists of 16 residues. The DNA of the CDR3 is TGTGCCAGTAGTATATCCCAGGGGGCTGGGGTTAATGAGCAGTTCTTC. It encodes CASSISQGAGVNEQFF.

The rearrangement links TRBV15 to TRBJ2-7; D might be TRBD1 (6 bases). Germline-derived CDR1 and CDR2 are LNHNV and YYDKDF (reference sequence). Trimming stripped 1 base from V and 3 bases from J, with 10 bases between. The CDR3 is 14 amino acids. The DNA for the CDR3 is TGTGCCACCAGCAGAGGGACAGAAGGCTACGAGCAGTACTTC. It codes for CATSRGTEGYEQYF.

V is TRBV9 and J is TRBJ2-1, with TRBD2 as a possible D gene (6 bases). Germline loops: CDR1 SGDLS, CDR2 YYNGEE. The CDR3 sequence is 13 residues long. Trimming pared 3 bases from V and 8 bases from J, leaving 12 bases between. CDR3 bases: TGTGCCAGCAGCGAGGGAGGAGAGGATGAGCAGTTCTTC. This gives the protein CASSEGGEDEQFF.